The clone carrying this T cell receptor (beta chain) appeared a few times. The antigen is unknown. The data derive from a study of regulatory T cells in long-lasting Graves disease. Study outcomes and limitations: A greater number of public clonotypes (under 3,000) was shared by persistent patients than by new patients (around 960).

Time point noted: newly diagnosed GD, antithyroid drugs for less than 3 months. RNA isolated from PBMCs was used to make the TCR library. V gave up 0 bases and J gave up 7 bases, with 22 bases separating them. Germline loops: CDR1 SQVTM, CDR2 ANQGSEA. The CDR3 sequence is 17 residues long. The TCR beta library used iRepertoire HTBI primers with Arm-PCR amplification of CDR3. Via MiXCR, TCRdb re-called the multiplex PCR reads, giving one row per CDR3 protein. The sample lists 350,000 to 550,000 distinct CDR3 sequences, about a sixth occurring once. These records were also assigned to another study, of T cells in Graves' hyperthyroidism and ophthalmopathy. That report adds: These patients, aged 18 to 65, had recently diagnosed hyperthyroidism lasting under 2 months.

The J gene is TRBJ2-1, the V gene TRBV29-1, with D tentatively TRBD1 or TRBD2 (5 bases each). Sample: peripheral blood mononuclear cells (PBMCs), taken at new diagnosis, from a patient treated with antithyroid drugs. The clonotype originates from a young woman with Graves disease. In DNA form, the CDR3 reads TGCAGCGTTGAAGACCCAGAGGGGCGATTCCGAGGGAATGAGCAGTTCTTC. Amino acids: CSVEDPEGRFRGNEQFF.